The 27 T cell receptor beta chains in this list originate from one sample, sequenced in a study of T cells in Graves' hyperthyroidism and ophthalmopathy. From RNA transcripts, TCR beta CDR3 regions were amplified. In the first-round RT-PCR of the TCR CDR3, the HTBI primer set was used. TCRdb passed the multiplex PCR reads through MiXCR, listing each CDR3 protein once. In the table there are 200,000 to 250,000 distinct CDR3 sequences, around 17% of which are singletons. Sequenced: blood. The receptors stem from a woman aged 18-29 years with Graves' ophthalmopathy.

The rearrangement joins TRBV11-2 to TRBJ2-3; the D gene is possibly TRBD1 (6 bases). This CDR3 region has 16 residues. V gave up 5 bases and J gave up 4 bases, with 19 bases separating them. Germline V gives CDR1 SGHAT, CDR2 FQNNGV. CDR3 nucleotide sequence: TGTGCCAGCAGCCGGTTGGGGGCGCGATCCGCAGATACGCAGTATTTT. It codes for CASSRLGARSADTQYF.

This clonotype was recorded many times. The V call is TRBV29-1, the J call TRBJ2-1; the match to TRBD2 covers 8 bases. V lost 7 bases to trimming and J lost 4 bases; unmatched junction nucleotides: 9. From germline, CDR1 is SQVTM and CDR2 ANQGSEA. CDR3 length: 14 amino acids. CDR3 in DNA: TGCAGCGCAACCAGCGGGAGAAGTTACAATGAGCAGTTCTTC. It codes for CSATSGRSYNEQFF.

This clonotype was seen many times. This rearrangement joins TRBV14 to TRBJ1-1; D might be TRBD1 (5 bases). This CDR3 is 16 amino acids long. The V and J ends lost 1 base and 3 bases respectively, with 15 bases between them. Germline CDR1 and CDR2: SGHDN and FVKESK. The CDR3 is CASSQVSWEGDTEAFF. In DNA form, the CDR3 reads TGTGCCAGCAGCCAAGTATCTTGGGAAGGGGACACTGAAGCTTTCTTT.

The CDR3 is CSARSVLTGAETQYF. In nucleotides, the CDR3 is TGCAGTGCTAGATCAGTATTAACGGGAGCGGAGACCCAGTACTTC. The chain joins TRBV20-1 to TRBJ2-5; tentative D call: TRBD2 (6 bases). V dropped 2 bases and J dropped 5 bases, with 18 bases sitting between them. The germline V gene encodes CDR1 DFQATT and CDR2 SNEGSKA (reference sequence). The CDR3 length is 15 residues.

A remark on this clonotype: This may be a read error, as it is one base from a much larger clone. V usage is TRBV28 and J usage is TRBJ2-3; tentatively, D is TRBD2 (5 bases). The CDR3 extends over 16 amino acids. With 2 bases removed from V and 4 bases from J, the gap between germline ends came to 16 bases. Germline values: CDR1 MDHEN, CDR2 SYDVKM. The CDR3: CASSLPGPHSADTQYF. The CDR3 DNA is TGTGCCAGCAGTTTACCCGGGCCCCATAGCGCAGATACGCAGTATTTT.

This clonotype was seen many times. This chain joins TRBV5-8 and TRBJ2-3, with 10 nucleotides matching TRBD2. V lost 2 bases and J lost 4; bases outside the gene matches: 4. CDR3 length equals 15 residues. Germline loops: CDR1 SGHTS, CDR2 YDEGEE. CDR3 nucleotides: TGTGCCAGCAGCTTAGATGGGACTAGCGCAGATACGCAGTATTTT. It specifies CASSLDGTSADTQYF.

This clonotype was detected many times. This sequence joins TRBV7-8 and TRBJ1-1; possibly TRBD1 for D (5 bases). Germline CDR1 SGHVS, CDR2 FQNEAQ. The CDR3 loop spans 14 amino acids. Trimming shortened V by 4 bases and J by 0 bases, and 9 bases separated the two germline ends. The CDR3 here is CASSSGHVNTEAFF. As DNA, the CDR3 is TGTGCCAGCAGCTCCGGACATGTGAACACTGAAGCTTTCTTT.

This clonotype was seen ten or more times. The chain links TRBV20-1 to TRBJ2-5; TRBD2 aligns across 7 bases. This CDR3 spans 14 amino acids. J was trimmed by 0 bases and V by 3 bases; bases with no gene match: 4. In germline, CDR1 is DFQATT, CDR2 SNEGSKA (reference sequence). CDR3 nucleotide sequence: TGCAGTGCTAGTCCCAGCGGGGACCAAGAGACCCAGTACTTC. Translation: CSASPSGDQETQYF.

A few counts support this clonotype. This chain connects TRBV19 to TRBJ2-1; D is possibly TRBD1 or TRBD2 (5 bases each). The CDR3 has 12 residues. Germline values: CDR1 LNHDA, CDR2 SQIVND (reference sequence). The V gene lost 7 bases and the J gene lost 6 bases, with 10 bases spanning the gap. The CDR3 region is CASTSGGNEQFF. As DNA, the CDR3 is TGTGCCAGTACAAGTGGGGGCAATGAGCAGTTCTTC.

This clonotype was recorded at least ten times. The chain joins TRBV30 to TRBJ2-7; D gene unclear. From germline, CDR1 is GTSNPN and CDR2 SVGIG (reference sequence). The length of the CDR3 is 12 residues. V lost 1 base, J lost 4 bases, and 8 bases lay in between. CDR3: CAWSGSGYEQYF. The CDR3 DNA is TGTGCCTGGAGTGGCTCCGGGTACGAGCAGTACTTC.

The V and J genes are TRBV20-1 and TRBJ1-1; D perhaps matches TRBD1 (6 bases). The CDR3 covers 14 residues. Germline V lookup: CDR1 DFQATT, CDR2 SNEGSKA (reference sequence). V was shortened by 1 base and J by 6 bases, with 15 bases between the two germline ends. CDR3 amino acids: CSARVSVGGPEAFF. The CDR3 DNA reads as TGCAGTGCTAGAGTCTCGGTGGGGGGCCCTGAAGCTTTCTTT.

This clonotype was seen only once. V usage is TRBV12-3 or TRBV12-4 and J usage is TRBJ2-1; the match to TRBD2 covers 8 bases. The CDR3 contains 15 residues. V shed 1 base, J shed 7 bases, and the junction held 6 bases outside the gene matches. In nucleotides, the CDR3 is TGTGCCAGCAGTTTAGGAGCGGGAGATCGTAATGAGCAGTTCTTC. Its protein product is CASSLGAGDRNEQFF.

As for this clonotype: Mismatch with germline at one junction end may stem from a read error. The chain is built from TRBV5-4 and TRBJ1-3; D remains unclear. CDR1 is SGHNT, CDR2 YYREEE, per germline (reference sequence). CDR3 length: 14 residues. CDR3 coding DNA: TGTGCCAGCAGCTTGCGCCAAGGAGGAAGCACCATATATTTT. Protein: CASSLRQGGSTIYF.

This clonotype was seen more than once but under ten times. The gene calls are TRBV14 and TRBJ2-7; D might be TRBD2 (6 bases). Trimming took off 4 bases at V and 7 bases at J, with 14 bases between the two ends. CDR1 SGHDN and CDR2 FVKESK come from the germline V gene. This CDR3 has 13 amino acids. In nucleotides, the CDR3 is TGTGCCAGCAGCCCCCGCGGGGCGGAAGAGCAGTACTTC. Translating it yields CASSPRGAEEQYF.

In its sample, this clonotype was seen many times. V usage is TRBV9 and J usage is TRBJ2-7; 9 nucleotides align to TRBD2. CDR3 length: 16 amino acids. J gave up 5 bases and V 5 bases, and 14 bases lay outside the gene matches. The V gene's germline CDR1 is SGDLS and CDR2 YYNGEE. The DNA for the CDR3 is TGTGCCAGCAGTCCAAAAAAAAAGCGGGGGGTGGACGAGCAGTACTTC. It codes for CASSPKKKRGVDEQYF.

The V gene is TRBV15, the J gene TRBJ2-4, with no clear D. CDR1 LNHNV and CDR2 YYDKDF come from the germline V gene (reference sequence). The CDR3 extends over 16 amino acids. Trimming cost V 3 bases and J 0 bases, with 12 bases left between them. CDR3 DNA sequence: TGTGCCACCAGCAGCTACCAGGACCCAGCCAAAAACATTCAGTACTTC. It specifies CATSSYQDPAKNIQYF.

V usage is TRBV5-4 and J usage is TRBJ1-4, with 7 bases aligning to TRBD1. CDR1 and CDR2 (germline): SGHNT, YYREEE (reference sequence). The CDR3 runs to 15 residues. The V segment lost 3 bases and the J segment 0 bases; nucleotides outside the gene matches: 2. The CDR3 spells CASSSRGATNEKLFF. DNA for the CDR3: TGTGCCAGCAGCTCCAGGGGGGCAACTAATGAAAAACTGTTTTTT.

Notes on this clonotype: Given a much more abundant clone one base away, this may be a read error. The genes are TRBV12-5 and TRBJ1-1; 7 positions match TRBD1. This CDR3 comprises 12 residues. Germline trimming cut 7 bases from V and 6 bases from J; bases unmatched to any gene: 5. The germline V gene encodes CDR1 LGHNT and CDR2 FRNRAP. The CDR3, as DNA: TGTGCTAGTGACCGACAGGGACCTGAAGCTTTCTTT. It specifies CASDRQGPEAFF. Complete variable domain (other parts from reference TRBV12-5 and TRBJ1-1): DARVTQTPRHKVTEMGQEVTMRCQPILGHNTVFWYRQTMMQGLELLAYFRNRAPLDDSGMPKDRFSAEMPDATLATLKIQPSEPRDSAVYFCASDRQGPEAFFGQGTRLTVV.

This clonotype was found a few times. The chain recombines TRBV10-3 with TRBJ1-4; no clear D. The CDR3 has 15 amino acids. Germline V gene lookup returns CDR1 ENHRY and CDR2 SYGVKD. The germline V and J ends were trimmed by 0 bases and 7 bases, with 12 bases remaining between them. The CDR3 sequence is CAISESQRGFEKLFF. The CDR3, as DNA: TGTGCCATCAGTGAGTCTCAAAGAGGGTTTGAAAAACTGTTTTTT.

This clonotype occurred many times. The CDR3 DNA reads as TGTGCCAGCAGCACTCGAGGGGGGACGAACACTGAAGCTTTCTTT. Its translation: CASSTRGGTNTEAFF. V usage is TRBV7-8 and J usage is TRBJ1-1, with a possible D match to TRBD1 (6 bases). From germline, CDR1 is SGHVS and CDR2 FQNEAQ. The V end was cut by 5 bases, the J end by 1 base, with 14 bases between. The CDR3 is 15 amino acids. The entire variable domain, with the rest obtained from reference TRBV7-8 and TRBJ1-1, is as follows: GAGVSQSPRYKVAKRGQDVALRCDPISGHVSLFWYQQALGQGPEFLTYFQNEAQLDKSGLPSDRFFAERPEGSVSTLKIQRTQQEDSAVYLCASSTRGGTNTEAFFGQGTRLTVV.

The table lists this clonotype with many counts. This sequence joins TRBV5-1 and TRBJ2-1, with D possibly TRBD2 on 5 matching bases. V lost 0 bases to trimming and J lost 7 bases, with 11 bases between them. This CDR3 region has 14 residues. Germline V gene lookup returns CDR1 SGHRS and CDR2 YFSETQ. The CDR3 loop reads CASSLGGMFNEQFF. CDR3 nucleotides: TGCGCCAGCAGCTTGGGAGGGATGTTTAATGAGCAGTTCTTC.

This clonotype was recorded many times. The chain is built from TRBV11-2 and TRBJ1-4; D not resolved. The V gene lost 6 bases and the J gene lost 10 bases, with 12 bases spanning the gap. The CDR3 consists of 12 residues. Germline V gene data show CDR1 as SGHAT and CDR2 as FQNNGV. The CDR3 reads CASSSTELKLFF. CDR3 coding DNA: TGTGCCAGCAGTTCGACCGAGTTAAAACTGTTTTTT.

The chain carries TRBV29-1 and TRBJ2-3; 13 bases map to TRBD2. V was pared by 6 bases and J by 4 bases, with 10 bases of the junction left unmatched. This CDR3 is built from 16 residues. CDR1 is SQVTM and CDR2 is ANQGSEA in the germline V gene. The CDR3 nucleotides read TGCAGCGTCTGTTTGATCGGGACTAGCGGGGCAGATACGCAGTATTTT. Translating it yields CSVCLIGTSGADTQYF.

The CDR3 spells CASSFTGAYATDTQYF. As DNA, the CDR3 is TGTGCCAGCAGTTTCACAGGGGCCTACGCCACAGATACGCAGTATTTT. The gene calls are TRBV12-3 or TRBV12-4 and TRBJ2-3; TRBD1 aligns across 7 bases. The CDR3 is made up of 16 amino acids. The trim removed 3 bases at V and 2 bases at J, leaving 8 bases unmatched.

This clonotype has at least ten counts. This sequence joins TRBV7-9 and TRBJ2-1, with D perhaps given as TRBD1 or TRBD2 (5 bases each). The germline CDR1 and CDR2 sequences are SEHNR and FQNEAQ (reference sequence). The CDR3 sequence is 14 residues long. V lost 5 bases and J 7 bases, leaving 15 bases between the germline ends. In DNA, the CDR3 is TGTGCCAGCAGCCTAAGTGGGGGTAGGAATGAGCAGTTCTTC. It yields the protein CASSLSGGRNEQFF.

The chain combines TRBV5-1 with TRBJ1-2; 11 nucleotides agree with TRBD1. V lost 4 bases, J lost 4 bases, and 3 bases stayed unmatched. From germline, CDR1 is SGHRS and CDR2 YFSETQ. The CDR3 loop spans 14 amino acids. CDR3 DNA sequence: TGCGCCAGCAGCGGGGGACAGGGGGGCTATGGCTACACCTTC. As protein: CASSGGQGGYGYTF.

This clonotype was detected many times. J is TRBJ1-2 and V is TRBV24-1; 10 positions agree with TRBD1. CDR1 is KGHDR and CDR2 is SFDVKD in the germline V gene. This CDR3 region has 14 residues. V gave up 5 bases and J gave up 4 bases; unmatched junction bases: 3. The DNA for the CDR3 is TGTGCCACCAGTGCTAGGGACAGGGGCTATGGCTACACCTTC. This translates into CATSARDRGYGYTF.